Shown below are 2 T cell receptor beta chains from a single sample sequenced in a study of early T cells in non-severe SARS-CoV-2 infection. From the 5' RACE reads, TCRdb called clonotypes with MiXCR, one entry per CDR3 protein. There are roughly 43,000 distinct CDR3 sequences in the sample; roughly 5.7% occur only once, and under 5.5% lies in the top ten. Here the sequenced sample was whole blood, taken at baseline. Receptors were obtained from an adult who was a healthcare worker with PCR-confirmed SARS-CoV-2 infection or an uninfected control (not recorded which).

This clonotype was seen at least ten times. The chain couples TRBV27 to TRBJ2-1; 8 positions match TRBD2. V lost 2 bases to trimming and J lost 2 bases; unmatched junction nucleotides: 11. Germline loops: CDR1 MNHEY, CDR2 SMNVEV (reference sequence). CDR3 length equals 18 residues. CDR3 loop: CASSLRPVGGGPYNEQFF. The DNA for the CDR3 is TGTGCCAGCAGTTTAAGGCCCGTCGGGGGGGGCCCCTACAATGAGCAGTTCTTC.

This clonotype was seen ten or more times. V and J are TRBV20-1 and TRBJ2-6; 7 bases are shared with TRBD2. The J segment lost 0 bases and the V segment lost 4 bases, leaving 6 bases of the junction unmatched. Germline lookup yields CDR1 DFQATT and CDR2 SNEGSKA (reference sequence). The CDR3 is 16 residues long. The CDR3 loop reads CSATAGEVSGANVLTF. In DNA, the CDR3 is TGCAGTGCTACGGCGGGGGAAGTCTCTGGGGCCAACGTCCTGACTTTC.